This TCR beta chain was captured in a study of blood T cell repertoires in COVID-19. The wider study: Acute-phase and convalescent COVID-19 samples originated in the United States, Italy and Spain.

In Seattle, patients joined the study during active infection and were tracked longitudinally. Original processing methods: Cell counts per sample came from amplifying reference gene primers. Clones were sequenced by immunoSEQ multiplex PCR, and TCRdb holds only the in-frame ones, with some missing. D and trimming come from the DNA, and the V and J calls and clone size come from that table. This table holds some 300,000 clones, over 85% found once. Germline CDR1 is WSHSY and CDR2 is SAAADI. CDR3 size: 15 residues. The germline V and J ends were trimmed by 5 bases and 8 bases, with 18 bases remaining between them.

The sequenced sample consisted of peripheral blood. The clonotype was recovered from a young woman with COVID-19, enrolled during active disease. This rearrangement joins TRBV10-2 to TRBJ1-4; D uncertain. CDR3 coding DNA: TGCGCCAGCAGTTCCAGACCCCGCGGGAGGGAAAAACTGTTTTTT. It specifies CASSSRPRGREKLFF.